This T cell receptor (beta chain) comes out of a study of cytomegalovirus exposure and HLA in healthy donors (dated by TCRdb to about 2017). With regard to the full study: An earlier analysis of about 560 of the donors reported 276 Gb of sequence data and roughly 120 million unique TCR beta sequences obtained from some 170 million T cells. Along with the approximately 600-subject first cohort, a separate validation cohort of over 90 different subjects was used. Roughly 5 DR-DQ haplotypes were handled as single units for association and clustering because linkage in the cohort was strong. Typing coverage varied by locus: about 620-640 donors for A, B, C, DRB1 and DQB1; more than 500 for DQA1; approximately 570 for DPA1; around 490 for DPB1. To decide whether each TCR beta V gene segment behaved as functional or pseudogenic, an earlier analysis of over 500 of the donors relied on high-throughput TCR beta sequencing. Rather than using new phenotypic data, the later analysis identified candidate immune exposures from TCR beta sequences and from how often those sequences occurred across donors. Genome-wide SNP genotypes for about three fifths of the 666 donors were used in a later genetic analysis, which treated that subset as a discovery cohort. All discovery cohort repertoires had been generated using a single sequencing platform. Both class I and class II loci were covered by HLA typing, at four-digit resolution. On average, around 240,000 unique TCR beta nucleotide sequences were sequenced per donor among a few hundred genotyped donors of the cohort, with 15% to 20% of those sequences being non-productive. The aim of the study was to test whether cataloging public T cell receptors could identify signatures of past pathogen exposure. To study patterns of TCR occurrence, a later analysis re-analyzed previously published TCR beta repertoires from more than 550 donors and added high-resolution HLA genotyping. Using immunosequencing, the study profiled T cell repertoires from around 680 subjects and related those repertoires to cytomegalovirus serostatus. To predict cytomegalovirus infection status, the study brought together high-throughput TCR immunosequencing, statistical association of individual TCRs with disease status, and machine learning. Donor age, sex, ethnicity and CMV serostatus were compiled together with the repertoire data. Of the roughly 400 genotyped donors, around 81% fell in the genetic ancestry cluster associated with self-reported Caucasian donors. An early release covering 550 to 650 HLA-typed donors comprised around 300 gigabases of sequencing data and roughly 85 million unique TCR sequences.

The cohort was made up of approximately 670 healthy bone marrow donors. Cohort members were all nominally healthy when sampled, although unrecorded immune exposures were likely present. Of the 690 or so cohort members, approximately 280 had positive CMV serostatus and roughly 330 had negative CMV serostatus, and CMV serostatus was not recorded for the donor. Each donor provided a peripheral blood sample, and peripheral blood mononuclear cells were used for TCR beta sequencing. Genomic DNA extraction from the blood cell samples was performed with the Qiagen DNeasy Blood Extraction Kit. Details on this clone: Its antigen remains unidentified. Base qualities are not recorded, but no much larger clone differs from it by a single base.

The library was obtained by the immunoSEQ multiplex PCR assay. A mixture of 60 forward primers for TCR Vbeta segments and 13 reverse primers for TCR Jbeta segments was used in the multiplex PCR. The CDR3 region of rearranged TCR beta genes was amplified from genomic DNA by a multiplex PCR assay. The amplified TCR beta libraries were sequenced on the Illumina HiSeq System as 87-base-pair reads. The source study handled its data this way. A later analysis counted about 76 million unique TCR beta chains across the 550 to 700 repertoires, and around 9.9 million of these chains were shared by at least two donors. Raw reads were error-corrected and collapsed into unique sequences with a nearest-neighbor algorithm that merged closely related sequences to remove PCR and sequencing errors. Alignment of CDR3 sequences to IMGT reference sequences was used to assign V, D and J gene segments. Each retained sequence needed at least a six-nucleotide match to both a V gene segment and a J gene segment. A rearrangement was called productive if the CDR3 had no stop codons and remained in frame with V and J, and every other rearrangement was called non-productive. CDR3 was defined by IMGT convention, running from the second conserved V-encoded cysteine to the conserved J-encoded phenylalanine. The earlier analysis of around 640 of the donors excluded sequences that lacked an unambiguous match to a single V gene segment. In an earlier analysis of approximately 590 of the donors, a V segment was called functional when productive rearrangements were above 56.7%, and segregating when the standard deviation between donors exceeded 5%. A statistical classification framework was built to diagnose cytomegalovirus status from the catalog of TCR beta chain sequences. V and J gene assignment, in a later analysis, came from comparing TCR nucleotide sequences with IMGT/GENE-DB human TR gene sequences. In a later analysis, CDR3 sequences and most-parsimonious VDJ recombination scenarios were assigned using the TCRdist pipeline. In a later analysis, each TCR beta chain was defined by its CDR3 amino acid sequence together with its V-gene family, and reads lacking a unique V-gene family were excluded. In a later analysis, around 600 highly shared, low-generation-probability nucleotide sequences were removed to address suspected cross-contamination and a sequencing artifact. A later analysis calculated a clonal expansion index for each public chain from normalized within-repertoire ranks of inferred template counts. In a later analysis, generation probabilities were computed with a VDJ recombination model fitted to out-of-frame rearrangements, and the resulting probabilities were checked against IGoR. Hypergeometric tests were used in a later analysis to score TCR-TCR, TCR-HLA and TCR-CMV co-occurrence, with a repertoire-size bias correction applied to the TCR pairs. To estimate false discovery rates, a later analysis permuted the HLA or CMV assignments 20 times. In a later analysis, co-occurring TCRs were grouped with DBSCAN, and TCRdist sequence similarity was added when clustering was performed within HLA-allele-positive subsets. Repertoires with fewer than 30,000 or more than 120,000 public chains were left out of co-occurrence clustering, as were a handful of repertoires with anomalous nucleotide sharing. TCRdb re-hosts the immuneACCESS table, in-frame sequences only. Its copies lack some clones; in the studies checked, an unresolved V gene accounts for under half of them, and the cause for the rest is not known. Clone size and V and J calls were adopted from that table, with D and trimming inferred from the DNA. This sample gives 35,000 to 45,000 clones in total; around 50% of them show up just once. The ten largest make up 12% of the sample.

Study-wide findings and limitations: Roughly uniform sequencing depth across donors was assumed in presence/absence analyses, although this assumption may not hold. The study listed 164 TCR beta chains as associated with cytomegalovirus. A later genetic analysis reported fewer N-insertions in productive TCRs among donors in an Asian-associated ancestry cluster than the roughly 690-donor mean. In this cohort, only TCR beta chains were sequenced, and detectable features were limited by the absence of alpha or paired-chain data. Linkage disequilibrium might explain the correlated functional status among segregating V segments, but an unknown experimental factor could not be excluded. According to the authors, the approach could potentially be generalized to other disease states and immunological phenotypes. In a later analysis, 15,000 to 20,000 TCR beta sequences were associated with specific HLA alleles at a false discovery rate of 0.05. In vitro tests confirmed that a few of the cytomegalovirus-associated TCR beta chains recognize cytomegalovirus antigens. In a later analysis, most CMV-associated TCR beta chains were found to appear HLA-restricted, with HLA associations seemingly driven largely by CMV exposure. Broadly in line with IMGT annotations, most TCR beta V segments showed up in productive rearrangements about 87% or about 30% of the time in an earlier analysis of some 590 of the donors. In both the original and validation cohorts, the classifier was reported to diagnose cytomegalovirus status with high specificity and sensitivity. A group of highly shared sequence variants was considered likely to be a technical artifact of the sequencing pipeline. Because HLA typing was unavailable for some donors at each locus, only the typed subset was used in association tests. The earlier analysis of some 560 of the donors excluded approximately 15 rarely observed V segments, including chromosome 9 orphons, because counts were too low. A later genetic analysis associated a missense DCLRE1C variant with V-gene and J-gene trimming of TCR beta chains, and an independent cohort replicated the association. Immune exposure information for the cohort was limited to CMV serostatus. A further reported finding was that TCR beta sequences accurately predicted the HLA-A and HLA-B alleles for most subjects in the first cohort. A later analysis found that TCR association rates varied across HLA loci, with DRB1 alleles showing the most associated TCRs and HLA-C alleles the fewest. Because the 87-base-pair reads could not distinguish some IMGT-functional V segments, including TRBV6-2 and TRBV6-3, those segments were excluded. In a later analysis, several top co-occurrence clusters were reported to appear linked to parvovirus B19, influenza, CMV and Epstein-Barr virus. Most TCR sequences were seen in very few donors, while some public TCRs were found in many individuals. Strong co-occurrence of HLA alleles, especially DR and DQ, made assigning TCR associations to individual alleles difficult. In a later analysis, HLA-associated TCR beta chains were found to be more clonally expanded and to have lower generation probabilities than equally common non-associated chains.

The CDR3 starts with the cysteine, ends with the phenylalanine, and has 15 residues. The retained sequence is limited to the CDR3, 45 bases, with the frame set at the first base. Looking up the germline V gene (reference sequence) yields CDR1 SGHKS and CDR2 YYEKEE. The V and J ends are trimmed by 0 bases and 5 bases, leaving 12 bases between them. The material sequenced was PBMCs. This receptor was taken from a human donor in good health. The chain joins TRBV5-5 to TRBJ1-3, with no D gene named confidently. The bases are TGTGCCAGCAGCTTGGCGGGAGGAAAACGAAACACCATATATTTT. It codes for CASSLAGGKRNTIYF.